This T cell receptor beta chain comes out of a study of shared clonotypes between healthy human individuals. The study, taken as a whole, reports: Generation probabilities of non-shared clonotypes were lower (relative to those shared by all four donors).

Naivety among CD8 cells was defined by CD45RO negativity and positive CCR7 selection, thereby excluding terminally differentiated effector memory CD45RA+ cells. Here immunoSEQ multiplex PCR was the method, and the copy in TCRdb shows in-frame clones only, minus some. The table shows 1.5 million to 2.5 million clones, with about 95% occurring only once. Regarding this clone: Its antigen remains unidentified.

Trimming removed 0 bases at V and 6 bases at J, with 10 bases between. This CDR3 contains 13 residues. Per germline, CDR1 SGDLS and CDR2 YYNGEE. The sequence derives from a man between 18 and 35 years old in good health. The chain uses TRBV9 and TRBJ2-7; D is uncertain. Sequencing was done on a sample of naive CD8+ T cells sorted from blood. CDR3 DNA: TGTGCCAGCAGCGTAGTAGACACCGGCGAGCAGTACTTC. Its translation is CASSVVDTGEQYF.